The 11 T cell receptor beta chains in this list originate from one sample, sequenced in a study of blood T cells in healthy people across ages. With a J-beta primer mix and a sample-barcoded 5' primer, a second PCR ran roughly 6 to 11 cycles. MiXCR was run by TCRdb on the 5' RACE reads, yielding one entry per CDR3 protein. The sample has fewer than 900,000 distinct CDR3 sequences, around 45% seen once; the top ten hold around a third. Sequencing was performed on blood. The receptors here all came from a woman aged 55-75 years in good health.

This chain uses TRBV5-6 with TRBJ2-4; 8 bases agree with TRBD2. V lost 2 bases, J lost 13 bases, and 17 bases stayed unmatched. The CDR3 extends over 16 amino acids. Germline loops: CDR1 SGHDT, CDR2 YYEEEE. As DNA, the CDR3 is TGTGCCAGCAGCTTCCGGGGTCTAGCGGGCTTCAATGAGCAGTACTTC. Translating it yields CASSFRGLAGFNEQYF.

The CDR3 region has the DNA TGTGCCAGCAGCCAAGATGCGTTGCGCGGGCACCTGGGTGAAAAACTGTTTTTT. It codes for CASSQDALRGHLGEKLFF. The chain employs TRBV4-2 and TRBJ1-4, with D unclear. The length of the CDR3 is 18 residues. V dropped 0 bases and J dropped 7 bases, with 21 bases sitting between them. From germline, CDR1 is LGHNA and CDR2 YNFKEQ.

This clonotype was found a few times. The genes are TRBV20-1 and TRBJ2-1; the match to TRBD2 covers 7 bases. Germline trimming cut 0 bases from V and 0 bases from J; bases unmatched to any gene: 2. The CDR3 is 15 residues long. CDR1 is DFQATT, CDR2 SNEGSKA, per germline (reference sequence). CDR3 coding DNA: TGCAGTGCTAGAGATCTAGCGGCCTCCTACAATGAGCAGTTCTTC. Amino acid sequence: CSARDLAASYNEQFF.

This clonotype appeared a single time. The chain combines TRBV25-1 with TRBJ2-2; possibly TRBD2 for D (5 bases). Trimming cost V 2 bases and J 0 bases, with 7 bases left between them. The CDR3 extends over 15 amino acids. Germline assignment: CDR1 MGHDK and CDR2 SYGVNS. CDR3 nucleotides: TGTGCCAGCAGTGAAAGTAGCGCGAACACCGGGGAGCTGTTTTTT. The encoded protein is CASSESSANTGELFF.

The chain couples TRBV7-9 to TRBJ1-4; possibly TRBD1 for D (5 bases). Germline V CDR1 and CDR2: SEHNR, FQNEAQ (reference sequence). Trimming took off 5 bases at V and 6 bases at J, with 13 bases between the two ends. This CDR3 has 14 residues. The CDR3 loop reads CASSAGGGDEKLFF. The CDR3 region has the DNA TGTGCCAGCAGCGCCGGGGGAGGGGATGAAAAACTGTTTTTT.

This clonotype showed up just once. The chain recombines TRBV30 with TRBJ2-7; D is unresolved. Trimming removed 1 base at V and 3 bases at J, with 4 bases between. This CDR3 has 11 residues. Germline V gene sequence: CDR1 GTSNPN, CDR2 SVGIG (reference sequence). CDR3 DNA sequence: TGTGCCTGGAGTGAATACTACGAGCAGTACTTC. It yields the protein CAWSEYYEQYF.

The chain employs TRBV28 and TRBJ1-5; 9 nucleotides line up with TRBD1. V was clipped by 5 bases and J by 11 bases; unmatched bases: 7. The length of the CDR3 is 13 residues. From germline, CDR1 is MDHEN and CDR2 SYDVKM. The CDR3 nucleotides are TGTGCCAGCAGTGGGGTGGACAGGGGAGCCCAGCATTTT. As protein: CASSGVDRGAQHF.

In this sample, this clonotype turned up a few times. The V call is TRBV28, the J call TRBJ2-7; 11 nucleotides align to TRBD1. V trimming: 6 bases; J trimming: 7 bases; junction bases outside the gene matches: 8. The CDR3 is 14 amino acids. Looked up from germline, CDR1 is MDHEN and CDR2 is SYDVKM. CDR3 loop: CASRFGQGALEQYF. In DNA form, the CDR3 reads TGTGCCAGCAGATTCGGACAGGGGGCGCTTGAGCAGTACTTC.

Here the CDR3 DNA reads TGCAGCGTTGAAGAGTGGCTAGAGCAGTATTTT. This codes for CSVEEWLEQYF. The genes are TRBV29-1 and TRBJ2-3; D is undetermined. From germline, CDR1 is SQVTM and CDR2 ANQGSEA. Trimming removed 0 bases from V and 11 bases from J, with 9 bases in between. The CDR3 covers 11 residues.

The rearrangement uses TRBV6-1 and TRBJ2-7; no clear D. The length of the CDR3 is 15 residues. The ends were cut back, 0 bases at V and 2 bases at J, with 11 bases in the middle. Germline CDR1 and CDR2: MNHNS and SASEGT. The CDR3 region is CASSEALPGTYEQYF. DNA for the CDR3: TGTGCCAGCAGTGAAGCGCTTCCGGGCACCTACGAGCAGTACTTC.

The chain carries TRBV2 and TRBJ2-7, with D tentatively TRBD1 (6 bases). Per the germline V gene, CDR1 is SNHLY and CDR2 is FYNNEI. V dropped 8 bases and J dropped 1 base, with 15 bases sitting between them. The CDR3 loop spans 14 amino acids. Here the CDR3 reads CASGGHLISYEQYF. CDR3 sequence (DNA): TGTGCCAGCGGGGGACACCTTATATCCTACGAGCAGTACTTC.